This T cell receptor beta chain appears in the sequencing data of a study of T cell clones after liver transplantation (dated by TCRdb to between 2019 and 2020). Background on the whole study: The samples were obtained from ITN030ST, a randomized trial that attempted immunosuppression withdrawal within 2 years after liver transplantation. Of the eight recipients, a few were HCV-positive, while the remaining recipients had been transplanted for non-autoimmune, non-viral indications. As an antigen-independent comparator for donor-reactive sequences, third party-reactive TCRbeta sequences were also identified from pre-transplant MLRs. Tolerance was defined as complete immunosuppression withdrawal for at least one year with no rise in liver enzymes beyond twice the upper limit of normal. Donor-reactive T cell clones were identified by TCRbeta sequencing after a pre-transplant mixed lymphocyte reaction and then tracked in post-transplant blood. Of the 8 liver transplant recipients making up the studied cohort, 3 were classified as tolerant and 5 as non-tolerant. Until randomization at 12-24 months post-transplant, subjects were given standard immunosuppression, with no induction therapy. Blood samples were collected pre-transplant, then pre-randomization ahead of withdrawal, and finally post-randomization once withdrawal had either been completed or failed. What the work shows at the level of the full study, not this receptor alone: The conclusions were preliminary, being limited by small, heterogeneous patient numbers and by non-standardized post-transplant time points. Low numbers of available donor cells limited the measurable donor-reactive repertoire in two subjects. After accounting for repertoire turnover, donor-reactive detection was significantly reduced in 7 of 8 subjects for CD4 and 8 of 8 for CD8. Without allograft tissue specimens, donor-reactive T cells may have migrated into the graft rather than being deleted. Donor-reactive sequences declined more than third party-reactive ones, suggesting partial antigen-specific deletion unrelated to withdrawal success. A significant post-transplant decrease in circulating donor-reactive CD4 TCRbeta sequences was observed in most of the 8 subjects, irrespective of tolerance or HCV status.

Using immunoSEQ, frozen genomic DNA was subjected to high-throughput TCRbeta CDR3 sequencing, a process that included PCR amplification, mapping, bias correction and internal controls. The study's processing was this. Only productive rearrangements were retained, with each unique TCRbeta sequence defined by its CDR3 nucleotide sequence together with its V and J gene. Donor-reactive sequences required at least 5-fold expansion in CFSE-low cells versus unstimulated pre-transplant cells and at least 0.01% frequency. Minimum frequency thresholds were set for each subject based on the unstimulated sample with the lowest template count, ensuring at least 90% detection power. Jensen-Shannon divergence between the top 1000 TCRbeta sequences after and before transplant was used to measure repertoire turnover. Changes in detection of donor-reactive sequences were tested with two-sided Fisher's exact tests. Imported from immuneACCESS, the table was reduced by TCRdb to in-frame sequences with V and J called. These copies leave out some clones; in studies compared against another copy, an unresolved V gene accounts for under half, and the cause of the remainder is not known. The V and J calls and clone size were taken over from that table, and D and trimming were inferred from the DNA. This sample is represented by about 100,000 clones; 75% to 85% of them were singletons. The top ten constitute 0.99% of the sample.

Details on this clone: Its recognized antigen is unknown. One end of the junction does not line up with germline, which may come from a read error.

In the germline V gene, CDR1 corresponds to SGHTA and CDR2 to FQGNSA. The CDR3 runs 15 amino acids, cysteine and phenylalanine included. Of all the DNA, just the CDR3 is kept, 45 bases in frame from base 1. Read against the paper, the sample's time point label means: pre-transplant. Thawed unstimulated PBMCs were stained for CD3, CD4 and CD8 and FACS-sorted into CD3+CD4+ and CD3+CD8+ populations. All 8 studied subjects were randomized to withdrawal of immunosuppression. The Qiagen DNeasy Blood and Tissue Kit was used for isolation of genomic DNA. The starting material was CD4+ T cells from blood, obtained before liver transplant. This TCR was recovered from a human donor who received a liver transplant. The rearranged segments are TRBV7-2 and TRBJ2-1; 11 junctional bases match TRBD2. The CDR3 region reads CASSLAGGAYNEQFF. Here is the DNA: TGTGCCAGCAGCCTAGCGGGGGGAGCCTACAATGAGCAGTTCTTC.